The 26 T cell receptor beta chains listed next were all sequenced from one sample in a study of control samples from healthy donors and cancer patients. Libraries were prepared by immunoSEQ multiplex PCR; TCRdb keeps only in-frame clonotypes and omits some of them. The sample contains some 200,000 clones, over 80% of which appear only once. What was sequenced was blood. These receptors were taken from a man younger than 35 in good health.

The CDR3 bases are TGTGCCAGCAGCCCCGCGCAGAGCGGGGGTGACGGCGGGGAGCTGTTTTTT. It is translated as CASSPAQSGGDGGELFF. The J gene is TRBJ2-2, the V gene TRBV7-8, with TRBD2 matching over 8 bases. Germline CDR1 is SGHVS and CDR2 is FQNEAQ. V lost 5 bases to trimming and J lost 7 bases; unmatched junction nucleotides: 15. The CDR3 consists of 17 residues. Looking up the rest from reference TRBV7-8 and TRBJ2-2 gives the full variable domain: GAGVSQSPRYKVAKRGQDVALRCDPISGHVSLFWYQQALGQGPEFLTYFQNEAQLDKSGLPSDRFFAERPEGSVSTLKIQRTQQEDSAVYLCASSPAQSGGDGGELFFGEGSRLTVL.

The V and J genes are TRBV3-1 (or the pseudogene TRBV3-2) and TRBJ1-1; the D is unclear. The V and J ends lost 4 bases and 3 bases respectively, with 9 bases between them. The CDR3 contains 13 residues. The germline CDR1 and CDR2 sequences are LGHDT and YNNKEL (reference sequence). The CDR3, as DNA: TGTGCCAGCAGCCTCCAAAGAGACACTGAAGCTTTCTTT. Translating gives CASSLQRDTEAFF.

The chain is built from TRBV6-5 and TRBJ2-7; D remains ambiguous. Trimming removed 5 bases from V and 0 bases from J, with 11 bases in between. The CDR3 has 14 amino acids. Germline CDR1 reads MNHEY; CDR2 reads SVGAGI. The CDR3 protein is CASSPSSGSYEQYF. In DNA, the CDR3 is TGTGCCAGCAGTCCATCATCAGGCTCCTACGAGCAGTACTTC.

The chain employs TRBV5-6 and TRBJ2-1; D remains unclear. Between the trimmed V and J ends, which lost 0 bases and 0 bases, there was a span of 4 bases. CDR1 is SGHDT and CDR2 is YYEEEE in the germline V gene. The CDR3 loop spans 14 amino acids. CDR3 loop: CASSLEDSYNEQFF. CDR3 nucleotide sequence: TGTGCCAGCAGCTTGGAAGACTCCTACAATGAGCAGTTCTTC.

V and J are TRBV7-9 and TRBJ1-2; D remains ambiguous. Trimming took 7 bases from V and 4 from J, leaving 10 bases between them. Germline V gene data show CDR1 as SEHNR and CDR2 as FQNEAQ (reference sequence). The CDR3 extends over 12 amino acids. This CDR3 is CASTAGGYGYTF. The DNA for the CDR3 is TGTGCCAGCACTGCAGGTGGCTATGGCTACACCTTC.

This chain joins TRBV28 and TRBJ1-1, with TRBD1 matching over 7 bases. Trimming removed 5 bases from V and 0 bases from J; junction bases left unmatched: 9. Germline-derived CDR1 and CDR2 are MDHEN and SYDVKM. The CDR3 consists of 16 residues. The DNA of the CDR3 is TGTGCCAGCAGTGCACCCTGGACAGGAGTGAACACTGAAGCTTTCTTT. It specifies CASSAPWTGVNTEAFF.

The chain combines TRBV28 with TRBJ1-2, with TRBD1 matching over 8 bases. The V and J ends lost 5 bases and 2 bases, in that order; junction bases with no gene match: 4. The CDR3 has 14 residues. Germline V gives CDR1 MDHEN, CDR2 SYDVKM. CDR3 region: CASSTTGGNYGYTF. The CDR3 region has the DNA TGTGCCAGCAGTACAACAGGGGGGAACTATGGCTACACCTTC.

The rearrangement links TRBV19 to TRBJ2-2, with a weak D call TRBD1 (5 bases). Trimming removed 5 bases from V and 0 bases from J, with 10 bases in between. Per the germline V gene, CDR1 is LNHDA and CDR2 is SQIVND (reference sequence). The CDR3 is 15 amino acids. The CDR3 loop reads CASSPDSANTGELFF. The CDR3 DNA follows: TGTGCCAGTAGTCCCGACAGCGCGAACACCGGGGAGCTGTTTTTT.

The chain employs TRBV24-1 and TRBJ2-7; TRBD2 might be the D (6 bases). The germline V and J ends were trimmed by 3 bases and 4 bases, with 9 bases remaining between them. Germline V gene lookup returns CDR1 KGHDR and CDR2 SFDVKD. The CDR3 extends over 13 amino acids. The CDR3 bases are TGTGCCACCAGTGATAAGGGGAGGTACGAGCAGTACTTC. Amino acids: CATSDKGRYEQYF.

This chain joins TRBV18 and TRBJ2-7; 7 bases are a match to TRBD1. This CDR3 contains 14 residues. The germline gives CDR1 KGHSH, CDR2 LQKENI. With V trimmed by 5 bases and J by 0 bases, 4 bases remained unmatched. DNA of the CDR3: TGTGCCAGCTCAACCCGGGACAGCTCCTACGAGCAGTACTTC. Protein product: CASSTRDSSYEQYF. Filled out from reference TRBV18 and TRBJ2-7, the complete variable domain reads NAGVMQNPRHLVRRRGQEARLRCSPMKGHSHVYWYRQLPEEGLKFMVYLQKENIIDESGMPKERFSAEFPKEGPSILRIQQVVRGDSAAYFCASSTRDSSYEQYFGPGTRLTVT.

The chain employs TRBV9 and TRBJ1-1, with TRBD1 matching 7 bases. The CDR3 spans 15 residues. Germline V CDR1 and CDR2: SGDLS, YYNGEE. Losses at the gene ends were 3 bases for V and 5 bases for J; bases not matched to a gene: 10. This CDR3 is CASSANRGGLTEAFF. CDR3 nucleotide sequence: TGTGCCAGCAGCGCTAACAGGGGAGGGTTGACTGAAGCTTTCTTT.

This chain joins TRBV28 and TRBJ2-7; D is unclear. CDR1 is MDHEN and CDR2 is SYDVKM in the germline V gene. The length of the CDR3 is 11 residues. The V gene lost 3 bases and the J gene lost 6 bases, with 6 bases spanning the gap. The CDR3 spells CASSFRSEQYF. DNA for the CDR3: TGTGCCAGCAGTTTTCGATCCGAGCAGTACTTC.

In this sample, this clone turned up a few times. The chain carries TRBV6-5 and TRBJ1-2; no reliable D call. CDR3 length: 14 residues. CDR1 is MNHEY, CDR2 SVGAGI, per germline. V gave up 0 bases and J gave up 3 bases, with 8 bases separating them. The DNA of the CDR3 is TGTGCCAGCAGTTACTCCGCGGGCCACTATGGCTACACCTTC. This gives the protein CASSYSAGHYGYTF.

This chain links TRBV5-1 with TRBJ2-7; 7 bases line up with TRBD1. CDR1 is SGHRS, CDR2 YFSETQ, per germline. J lost 2 bases, V lost 2 bases, and 13 bases had no gene match. The CDR3 spans 17 residues. The CDR3 bases are TGCGCCAGCAGCTTACTTCCTATTGGACAGGCAACCTACGAGCAGTACTTC. Translated, it gives CASSLLPIGQATYEQYF.

The chain combines TRBV3-1 (or the pseudogene TRBV3-2) with TRBJ1-6, with D unresolved. V was cut by 5 bases and J by 7 bases, with 9 bases left in between. CDR3 length: 13 residues. The germline V gene has CDR1 LGHDT and CDR2 YNNKEL (reference sequence). CDR3 in amino acids: CASSLQANSPLHF. As DNA, the CDR3 is TGTGCCAGCAGCTTGCAGGCCAATTCACCCCTCCACTTT.

The gene calls are TRBV18 and TRBJ2-1; the D gene is possibly TRBD2 (6 bases). This CDR3 is built from 15 residues. Trimming cost V 3 bases and J 0 bases, with 9 bases left between them. CDR1 is KGHSH, CDR2 LQKENI, per germline. CDR3 bases: TGTGCCAGCTCACCGGACTATATCTCCTACAATGAGCAGTTCTTC. It yields the protein CASSPDYISYNEQFF.

The CDR3 region is CASSPNTDTQYF. CDR3 nucleotides: TGTGCCAGCAGTCCGAACACAGATACGCAGTATTTT. The chain carries TRBV3-1 (or the pseudogene TRBV3-2) and TRBJ2-3, with unresolved D. Trimming took 6 bases from V and 2 from J, leaving 6 bases between them. The germline V gene encodes CDR1 LGHDT and CDR2 YNNKEL (reference sequence). This CDR3 is 12 amino acids long.

V gene TRBV28 combines with J gene TRBJ1-2, with TRBD1 as a possible D gene (5 bases). The CDR3 runs to 14 residues. The V end was cut by 9 bases, the J end by 2 bases, with 16 bases between. Germline V lookup: CDR1 MDHEN, CDR2 SYDVKM. DNA of the CDR3: TGTGCCAGTAAGACAGTCCTGTTAAACTATGGCTACACCTTC. It encodes CASKTVLLNYGYTF.

The V and J genes are TRBV5-4 and TRBJ1-1; D is possibly TRBD1 (5 bases). There are 16 residues in the CDR3. The germline V and J ends were trimmed by 3 bases and 4 bases, with 19 bases remaining between them. Per germline, CDR1 SGHNT and CDR2 YYREEE (reference sequence). The chain's CDR3 is CASSWDAGSRGTEAFF. The CDR3 region has the DNA TGTGCCAGCAGCTGGGACGCGGGTTCCAGAGGCACTGAAGCTTTCTTT.

This chain joins TRBV9 and TRBJ2-3; 11 bases are a match to TRBD2. This CDR3 spans 20 amino acids. The V gene's germline CDR1 is SGDLS and CDR2 YYNGEE. Losses at the gene ends were 0 bases for V and 0 bases for J; bases not matched to a gene: 12. CDR3 coding DNA: TGTGCCAGCAGCGTAGCTCCATTAGCGGGGGGGATTCCTAGCACAGATACGCAGTATTTT. This gives the protein CASSVAPLAGGIPSTDTQYF.

The chain combines TRBV30 with TRBJ2-2, with 9 bases that match TRBD2. CDR3 length: 14 residues. The J segment lost 2 bases and the V segment lost 5 bases, leaving 3 bases of the junction unmatched. Germline V lookup: CDR1 GTSNPN, CDR2 SVGIG (reference sequence). DNA of the CDR3: TGTGCCTGGCAGCGGGGGGTCAACACCGGGGAGCTGTTTTTT. This translates into CAWQRGVNTGELFF.

V and J are TRBV7-9 and TRBJ1-5, with unresolved D. The CDR3 covers 16 residues. V was trimmed by 4 bases and J by 0 bases, leaving 13 bases between them. Germline V gives CDR1 SEHNR, CDR2 FQNEAQ (reference sequence). The DNA of the CDR3 is TGTGCCAGCAGCTCGAATTCTTGGGATAGCAATCAGCCCCAGCATTTT. Translating it yields CASSSNSWDSNQPQHF.

The J gene is TRBJ2-7, the V gene TRBV2; D may be TRBD1 (6 bases). The CDR3 length is 19 residues. Trimming pared 6 bases from V and 5 bases from J, leaving 32 bases between. CDR1 is SNHLY, CDR2 FYNNEI, per germline. This CDR3 reads CASRGLWTSFKGTWDEQYF. In DNA form, the CDR3 reads TGTGCCAGCAGGGGATTGTGGACCTCCTTCAAGGGGACATGGGACGAGCAGTACTTC.

This sequence joins TRBV5-1 and TRBJ1-1; D is possibly TRBD1 (5 bases). The germline gives CDR1 SGHRS, CDR2 YFSETQ. Trimming pared 0 bases from V and 8 bases from J, leaving 17 bases between. This CDR3 comprises 15 residues. In DNA, the CDR3 is TGCGCCAGCAGCTTGGGGGACTCTGACTGGTCCGAAGCTTTCTTT. It encodes CASSLGDSDWSEAFF.

CDR3 nucleotides: TGCGCCAGCAGCCAAGGTACGGGGGCGGACTATGGCTACACCTTC. It translates to CASSQGTGADYGYTF. The chain joins TRBV4-1 to TRBJ1-2, with a tentative D call TRBD1 (6 bases). Trimming took 1 base from V and 3 from J, leaving 12 bases between them. Per the germline V gene, CDR1 is MGHRA and CDR2 is YSYEKL. The CDR3 spans 15 residues.

The chain combines TRBV24-1 with TRBJ1-1; possible D gene TRBD1, 5 bases. The CDR3 sequence is 14 residues long. V lost 3 bases, J lost 5 bases, and 12 bases lay in between. Germline V gene data show CDR1 as KGHDR and CDR2 as SFDVKD. This chain's CDR3 is CATSDRYGGTEAFF. The DNA for the CDR3 is TGTGCCACCAGTGATCGGTACGGGGGGACTGAAGCTTTCTTT.